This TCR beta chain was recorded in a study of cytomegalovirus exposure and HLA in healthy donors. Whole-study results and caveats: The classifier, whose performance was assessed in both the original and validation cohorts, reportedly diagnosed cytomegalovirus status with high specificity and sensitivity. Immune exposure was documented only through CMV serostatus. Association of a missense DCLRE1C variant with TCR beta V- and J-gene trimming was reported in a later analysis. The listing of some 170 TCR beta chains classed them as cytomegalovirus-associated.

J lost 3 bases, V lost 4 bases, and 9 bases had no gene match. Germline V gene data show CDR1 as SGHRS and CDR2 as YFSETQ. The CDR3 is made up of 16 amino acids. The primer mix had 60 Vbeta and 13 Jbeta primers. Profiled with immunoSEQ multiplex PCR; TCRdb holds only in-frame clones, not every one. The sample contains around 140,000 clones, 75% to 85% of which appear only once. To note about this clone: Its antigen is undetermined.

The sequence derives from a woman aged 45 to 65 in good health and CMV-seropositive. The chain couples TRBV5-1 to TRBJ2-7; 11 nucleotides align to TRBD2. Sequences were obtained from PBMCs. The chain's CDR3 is CASSVGLAGGLYEQYF. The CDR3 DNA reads TGCGCCAGCAGCGTGGGGCTAGCGGGAGGTCTCTACGAGCAGTACTTC.